The rows below give T cell receptor beta chains drawn from one sample of a study of OX40 agonist ivuxolimab in advanced cancers. Some clones are missing from TCRdb's copy, which holds only in-frame ones; the method was immunoSEQ multiplex PCR. The repertoire has 25,000 to 35,000 clones, around nine tenths of them found once; the top ten carry roughly 30%. The sequences come from CD4+ or CD8+ T cells sorted from blood, collected in a trial of the OX40 agonist ivuxolimab. All receptors come from an adult with an advanced solid tumor such as melanoma, head and neck, liver or kidney cancer. Each CDR3 is given with its conserved first and last residue. D genes are given only for firm matches. Where a row states a size, it is once, few, many or the class of an expanded clone; other rows omit it.

j_call	v_call	clone_size	d_call	cdr3_nt	cdr3_aa
TRBJ2-1	TRBV30	-	-	TGTGCCTACGCCGGGCCCGAAAGCTACAATGAGCAGTTCTTC	CAYAGPESYNEQFF
TRBJ2-3	TRBV5-1	-	TRBD1	TGCGCCAGCAGCTTGTCAGGGGGCCCTGGAGATACGCAGTATTTT	CASSLSGGPGDTQYF
TRBJ2-7	TRBV2	once	TRBD2	TGTGCCAGCAGTGATGGCGGGAGTTCCTACGAGCAGTACTTC	CASSDGGSSYEQYF
TRBJ2-7	TRBV27	-	TRBD1	TGTGCCAGCAGTCGGACAGGCGTTACCTACGAGCAGTACTTC	CASSRTGVTYEQYF
TRBJ1-5	TRBV30	once	-	TGTGCCTGGAGTGCGGACTATTTTAACAATCAGCCCCAGCATTTT	CAWSADYFNNQPQHF
TRBJ2-3	TRBV27	-	-	TGTGCCAGCAGTACAGGGTCCCCAGATACGCAGTATTTT	CASSTGSPDTQYF
TRBJ1-6	TRBV11-2	-	-	TGTGCCAGCAGCTGGAGTGGGGATAATTCACCCCTCCACTTT	CASSWSGDNSPLHF
TRBJ2-7	TRBV28	once	-	TGTGCCAGCAGTTTTGTCAGTCAGGGCTACGAGCAGTACTTC	CASSFVSQGYEQYF
TRBJ1-1	TRBV5-6	-	-	TGTGCCAGCAGCCCCGGACGGATGCTGAACACTGAAGCTTTCTTT	CASSPGRMLNTEAFF
TRBJ2-2	TRBV19	-	-	TGTGCCAGCGTCCGTGGACGGGAGAACACCGGGGAGCTGTTTTTT	CASVRGRENTGELFF
TRBJ2-2	TRBV11-3	-	TRBD1	TGTGCCAGCAGCATGTACCGGGACAGGGCGTACGGGACCGGGGAGCTGTTTTTT	CASSMYRDRAYGTGELFF
TRBJ1-5	TRBV21-1	-	-	TGTGCCAGCAGCAAGCCCCGGGACAGGGCCCATCAGCCCCAGCATTTT	CASSKPRDRAHQPQHF
TRBJ1-2	TRBV30	once	-	TGTGCCTGCATTACAGCTAACTATGGCTACACCTTC	CACITANYGYTF
TRBJ2-7	TRBV5-1	-	-	TGCGCCAGCAGCCCGGAAGGGGGGGCCTACGAGCAGTACTTC	CASSPEGGAYEQYF
TRBJ1-2	TRBV12-5	-	-	TGTGCTAGTGGTCCAAGAGGCTATGGCTACACCTTC	CASGPRGYGYTF
TRBJ2-1	TRBV6-6	-	-	TGTGCCAGCAGTTACCCTATCGTGGGCTACAATGAGCAGTTCTTC	CASSYPIVGYNEQFF
TRBJ1-5	TRBV27	-	-	TGTGCCAGCAACGCCTACAATCAGCCCCAGCATTTT	CASNAYNQPQHF
TRBJ2-1	TRBV28	-	-	TGTGCCAGCAGCCCGCCGGGAGACAATGAGCAGTTCTTC	CASSPPGDNEQFF
TRBJ1-4	TRBV11-2	-	-	TGTGCCAGCAGCCCCCAATGGGGGGCTAATGAAAAACTGTTTTTT	CASSPQWGANEKLFF
TRBJ1-5	TRBV7-9	-	-	TGTGCCAGCAGCTTATTTGACAGCAATCAGCCCCAGCATTTT	CASSLFDSNQPQHF
TRBJ2-5	TRBV7-2	-	TRBD2	TGTGCCAGCAGCTTCGGTACCCGGCGGGGGAGCGTCCAAGAGACCCAGTACTTC	CASSFGTRRGSVQETQYF
TRBJ2-2	TRBV7-8	-	TRBD2	TGTGCCAGCAGACGGGAGGTCGACACCGGGGAGCTGTTTTTT	CASRREVDTGELFF
TRBJ1-6	TRBV28	-	-	TGTGCCACCCTTCGGGACACAATCCCACCCCTCCACTTT	CATLRDTIPPLHF
TRBJ1-2	TRBV4-1	-	-	TGCGCCAGCAGCCAAGAGGGACAACTGTATGGCTACACCTTC	CASSQEGQLYGYTF
TRBJ2-2	TRBV7-9	few	TRBD1	TGTGCCAGCAGCTTAGGGACAGGGGAAACCGGGGAGCTGTTTTTT	CASSLGTGETGELFF